This TCR beta chain was documented in a study of blood T cell repertoires in COVID-19. Looking at the study overall: PBMCs, B-cell-depleted T cells, or T cells were the source of the cDNA or gDNA that made up the material.

The germline gives CDR1 SEHNR, CDR2 FQNEAQ (reference sequence). Trimming cost V 5 bases and J 3 bases, with 22 bases left between them. The CDR3 spans 17 residues. Assay used: immunoSEQ multiplex PCR; TCRdb lists only in-frame clones, some missing. This sample has approximately 350,000 clones; roughly 84% occur once, and the top ten carry roughly 3%. This study enrolled people aged about 18 to 100 from about two dozen US geographic areas. Participant-reported clinical history was the basis for cohort assignment. Recovery among Cohort 3 donors was established by two negative PCRs, clearance, or symptom resolution. In this sample, this clone turned up once.

Input material: PBMCs or T cells enriched from blood (not recorded which). The sequence came from a woman in her thirties who had recovered from COVID-19. V is TRBV7-9 and J is TRBJ1-2, with D perhaps TRBD1 (5 bases). CDR3 nucleotide sequence: TGTGCCAGCAGCGTTAATCCCCCTCAGGGCGGCTACTATGGCTACACCTTC. This encodes CASSVNPPQGGYYGYTF.